This TCR beta chain was observed in a study of blood T cell repertoires in COVID-19. Looking at the study overall: Acute and convalescent COVID-19 specimens originated in the United States, Italy and Spain. T cells, B-cell-depleted T cells, or PBMCs supplied cDNA or gDNA.

Original analysis: Amplifying reference gene primers gave estimates of nucleated cell counts. The table came from immunoSEQ multiplex PCR; TCRdb's copy has only in-frame clones and leaves some out. The DNA was the basis for D and trimming; V, J and clone size are from that table. The repertoire has some 200,000 clones, approximately 87% of them found once; the top ten carry 0.78%. The CDR3 totals 16 residues. The trim removed 1 base at V and 4 bases at J, leaving 6 bases unmatched. Germline V CDR1 and CDR2: SGHAT, FQNNGV. The TCR originated in a woman in her 70s with acute or convalescent COVID-19. V gene TRBV11-2 combines with J gene TRBJ2-3, with TRBD1 matching 9 bases. The sample consisted of peripheral blood. CDR3 bases: TGTGCCAGCAGCTTAGGGCCGGGACAGGGTTCAGATACGCAGTATTTT. Protein sequence: CASSLGPGQGSDTQYF.